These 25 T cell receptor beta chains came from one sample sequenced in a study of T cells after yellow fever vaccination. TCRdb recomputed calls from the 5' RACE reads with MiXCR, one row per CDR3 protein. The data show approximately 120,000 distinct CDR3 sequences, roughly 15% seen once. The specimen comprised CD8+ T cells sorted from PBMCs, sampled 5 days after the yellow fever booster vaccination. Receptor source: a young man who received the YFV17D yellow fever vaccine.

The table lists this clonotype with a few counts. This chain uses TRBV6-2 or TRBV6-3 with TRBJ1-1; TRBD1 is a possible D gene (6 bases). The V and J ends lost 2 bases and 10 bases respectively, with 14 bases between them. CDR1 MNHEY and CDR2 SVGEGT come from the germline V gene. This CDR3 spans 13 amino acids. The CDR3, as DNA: TGTGCCAGCAGTTACCGCCCAGGGGCTGGAGCTTTCTTT. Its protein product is CASSYRPGAGAFF.

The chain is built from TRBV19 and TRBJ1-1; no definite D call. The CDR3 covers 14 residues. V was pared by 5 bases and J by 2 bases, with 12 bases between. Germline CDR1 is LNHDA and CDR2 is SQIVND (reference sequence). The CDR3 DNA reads TGTGCCAGTAGTCCTGGCAGCTCCAACACTGAAGCTTTCTTT. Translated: CASSPGSSNTEAFF.

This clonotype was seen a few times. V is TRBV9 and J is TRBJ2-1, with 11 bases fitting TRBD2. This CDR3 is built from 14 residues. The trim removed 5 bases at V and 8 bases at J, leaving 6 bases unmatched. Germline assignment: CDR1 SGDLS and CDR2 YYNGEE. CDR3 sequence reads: CASSNSGGADEQFF. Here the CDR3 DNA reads TGTGCCAGCAGTAATAGCGGGGGGGCCGATGAGCAGTTCTTC.

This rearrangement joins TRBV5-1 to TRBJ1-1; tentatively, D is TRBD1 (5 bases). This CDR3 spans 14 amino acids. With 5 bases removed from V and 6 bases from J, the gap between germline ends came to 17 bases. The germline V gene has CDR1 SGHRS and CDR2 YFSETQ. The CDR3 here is CASRDGTDPSEAFF. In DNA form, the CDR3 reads TGCGCCAGCAGGGACGGGACCGACCCTTCTGAAGCTTTCTTT.

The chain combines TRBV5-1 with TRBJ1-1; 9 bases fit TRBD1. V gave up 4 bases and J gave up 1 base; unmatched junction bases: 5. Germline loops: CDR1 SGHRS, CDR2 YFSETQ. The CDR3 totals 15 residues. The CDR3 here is CASSPGDRANTEAFF. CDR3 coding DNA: TGCGCCAGCAGCCCGGGGGACAGGGCGAACACTGAAGCTTTCTTT.

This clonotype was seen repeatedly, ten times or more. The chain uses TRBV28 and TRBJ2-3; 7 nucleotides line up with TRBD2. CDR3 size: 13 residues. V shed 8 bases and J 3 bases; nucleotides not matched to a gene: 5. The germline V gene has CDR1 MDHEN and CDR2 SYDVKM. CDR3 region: CASGGLLTDTQYF. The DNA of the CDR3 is TGTGCCAGCGGGGGACTACTTACAGATACGCAGTATTTT.

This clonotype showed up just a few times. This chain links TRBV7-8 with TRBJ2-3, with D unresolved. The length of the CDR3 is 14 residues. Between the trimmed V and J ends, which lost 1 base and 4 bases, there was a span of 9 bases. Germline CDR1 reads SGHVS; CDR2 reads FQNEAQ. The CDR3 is CASSLVSGADTQYF. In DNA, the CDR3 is TGTGCCAGCAGCTTAGTTTCTGGGGCAGATACGCAGTATTTT.

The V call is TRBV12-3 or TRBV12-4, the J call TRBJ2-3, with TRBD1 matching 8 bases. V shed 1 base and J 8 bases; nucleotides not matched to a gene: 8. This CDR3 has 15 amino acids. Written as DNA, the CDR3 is TGTGCCAGCAGTTTAGTGGACAGGGTAGACGGTACGCAGTATTTT. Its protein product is CASSLVDRVDGTQYF.

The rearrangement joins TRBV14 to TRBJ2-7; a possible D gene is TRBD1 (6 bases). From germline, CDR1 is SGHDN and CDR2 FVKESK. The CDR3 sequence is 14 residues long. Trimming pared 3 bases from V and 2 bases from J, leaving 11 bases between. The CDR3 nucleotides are TGTGCCAGCAGCCAGAACAGGGCTCCCTACGAGCAGTACGTC. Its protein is CASSQNRAPYEQYV.

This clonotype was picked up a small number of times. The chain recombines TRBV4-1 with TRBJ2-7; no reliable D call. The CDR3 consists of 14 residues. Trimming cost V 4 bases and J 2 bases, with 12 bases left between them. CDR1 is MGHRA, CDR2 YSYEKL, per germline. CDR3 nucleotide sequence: TGCGCCAGCAGCCCCCGGACGGGCCCCTACGAGCAGTACGTC. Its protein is CASSPRTGPYEQYV.

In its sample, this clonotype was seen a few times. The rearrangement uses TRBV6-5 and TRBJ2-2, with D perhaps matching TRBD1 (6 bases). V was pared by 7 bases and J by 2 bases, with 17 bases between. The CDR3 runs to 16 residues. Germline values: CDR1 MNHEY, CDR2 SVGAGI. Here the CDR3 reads CASIMTHRDNTGELFF. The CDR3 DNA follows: TGTGCCAGCATTATGACTCACAGGGATAACACCGGGGAGCTGTTTTTT.

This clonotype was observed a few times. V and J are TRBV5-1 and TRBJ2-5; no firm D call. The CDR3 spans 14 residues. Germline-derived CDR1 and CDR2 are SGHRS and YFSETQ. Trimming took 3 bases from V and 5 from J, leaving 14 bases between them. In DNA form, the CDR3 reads TGCGCCAGCAGCTCTCAGTCTGTTCTCGAGACCCAGTACTTC. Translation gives CASSSQSVLETQYF.

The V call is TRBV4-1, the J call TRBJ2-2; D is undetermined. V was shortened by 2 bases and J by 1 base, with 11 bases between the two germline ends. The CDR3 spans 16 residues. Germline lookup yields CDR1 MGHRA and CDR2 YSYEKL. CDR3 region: CASSQRTEKNTGELFF. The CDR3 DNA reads TGCGCCAGCAGCCAACGGACGGAGAAGAACACCGGGGAGCTGTTTTTT.

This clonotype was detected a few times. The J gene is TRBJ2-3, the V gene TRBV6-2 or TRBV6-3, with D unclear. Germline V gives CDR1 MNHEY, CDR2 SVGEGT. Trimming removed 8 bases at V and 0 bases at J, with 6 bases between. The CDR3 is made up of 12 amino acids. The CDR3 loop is CASGRSTDTQYF. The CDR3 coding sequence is TGTGCCAGCGGACGCAGCACAGATACGCAGTATTTT.

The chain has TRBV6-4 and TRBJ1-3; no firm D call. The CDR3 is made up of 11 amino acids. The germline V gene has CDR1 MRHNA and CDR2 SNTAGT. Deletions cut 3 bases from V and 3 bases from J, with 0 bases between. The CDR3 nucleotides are TGTGCCAGCAGTGATGGAAACACCATATATTTT. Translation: CASSDGNTIYF.

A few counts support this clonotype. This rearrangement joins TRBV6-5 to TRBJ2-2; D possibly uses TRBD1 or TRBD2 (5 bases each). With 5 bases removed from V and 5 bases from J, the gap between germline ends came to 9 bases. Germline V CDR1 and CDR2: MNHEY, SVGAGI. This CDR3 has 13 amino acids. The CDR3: CASSLEGTGELFF. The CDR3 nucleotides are TGTGCCAGCAGTCTCGAGGGGACCGGGGAGCTGTTTTTT.

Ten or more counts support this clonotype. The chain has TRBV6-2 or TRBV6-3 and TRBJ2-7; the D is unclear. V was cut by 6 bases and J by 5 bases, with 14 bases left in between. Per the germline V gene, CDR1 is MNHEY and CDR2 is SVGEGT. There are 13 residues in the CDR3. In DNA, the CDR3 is TGTGCCAGCAGCAAGCCGGATATGGACGAGCAGTACTTC. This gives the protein CASSKPDMDEQYF.

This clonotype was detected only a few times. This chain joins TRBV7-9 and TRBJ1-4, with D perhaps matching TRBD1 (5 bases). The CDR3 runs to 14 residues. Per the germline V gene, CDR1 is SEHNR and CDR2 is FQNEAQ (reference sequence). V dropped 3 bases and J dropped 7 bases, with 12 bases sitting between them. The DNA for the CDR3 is TGTGCCAGCAGCTTTTTGGGGGAACGTGAAAAACTGTTTTTT. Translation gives CASSFLGEREKLFF.

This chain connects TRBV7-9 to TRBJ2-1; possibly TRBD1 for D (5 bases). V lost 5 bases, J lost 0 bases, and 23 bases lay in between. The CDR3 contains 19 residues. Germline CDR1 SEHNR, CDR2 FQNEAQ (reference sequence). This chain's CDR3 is CASSPAAGKVRGSYNEQFF. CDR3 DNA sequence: TGTGCCAGCAGCCCGGCGGCAGGGAAGGTTAGGGGCTCCTACAATGAGCAGTTCTTC.

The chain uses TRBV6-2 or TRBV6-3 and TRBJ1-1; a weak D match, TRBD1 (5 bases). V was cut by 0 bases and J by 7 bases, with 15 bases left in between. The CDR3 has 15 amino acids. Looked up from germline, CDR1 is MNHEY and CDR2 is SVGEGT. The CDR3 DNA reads TGTGCCAGCAGTTACTCGATGCGGGGGAAGGTTGAAGCTTTCTTT. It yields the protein CASSYSMRGKVEAFF.

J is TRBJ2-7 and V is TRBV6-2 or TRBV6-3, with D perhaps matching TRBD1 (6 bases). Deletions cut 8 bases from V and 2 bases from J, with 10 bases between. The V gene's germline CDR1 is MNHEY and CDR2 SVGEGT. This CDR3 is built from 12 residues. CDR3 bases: TGTGCCAGCGGACAGAGCCCCTACGAGCAGTACTTC. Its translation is CASGQSPYEQYF.

In nucleotides, the CDR3 is TGTGCCAGCAGCCCTACACCCCTCGCGGGAAGGAACACCGGGGAGCTGTTTTTT. Protein sequence: CASSPTPLAGRNTGELFF. The chain links TRBV7-3 to TRBJ2-2, with D perhaps TRBD2 (6 bases). V shed 5 bases and J shed 1 base, with 20 bases lying between them. CDR3 length: 18 amino acids. Germline assignment: CDR1 SGHTA and CDR2 FQGTGA.

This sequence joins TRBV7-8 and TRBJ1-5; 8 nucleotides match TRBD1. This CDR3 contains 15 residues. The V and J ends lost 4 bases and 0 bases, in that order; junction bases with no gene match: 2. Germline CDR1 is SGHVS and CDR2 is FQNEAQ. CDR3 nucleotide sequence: TGTGCCAGCAGCTCGGACAGGGATAGCAATCAGCCCCAGCATTTT. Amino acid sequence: CASSSDRDSNQPQHF.

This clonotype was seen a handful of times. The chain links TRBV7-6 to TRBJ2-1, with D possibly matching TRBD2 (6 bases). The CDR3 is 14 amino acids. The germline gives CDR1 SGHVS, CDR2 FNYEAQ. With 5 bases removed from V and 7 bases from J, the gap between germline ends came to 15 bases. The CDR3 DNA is TGTGCCAGCAGCGCGCGGCGGGGATTAAATGAGCAGTTCTTC. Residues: CASSARRGLNEQFF.

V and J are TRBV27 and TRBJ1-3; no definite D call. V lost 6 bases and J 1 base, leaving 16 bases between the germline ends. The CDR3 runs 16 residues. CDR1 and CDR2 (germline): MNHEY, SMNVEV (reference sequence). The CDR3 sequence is CASSSIGIGSGNTIYF. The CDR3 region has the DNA TGTGCCAGCAGCTCCATTGGGATAGGATCTGGAAACACCATATATTTT.